These 9 T cell receptor beta chains were all obtained from the same sample, sequenced in a study of T cell responses to AZD1222 COVID-19 vaccine. Assay used: immunoSEQ multiplex PCR; TCRdb lists only in-frame clones, some missing. Among roughly 89,000 clones listed, 85% to 90% were seen once. The input for sequencing was peripheral blood, taken on day 0 of MenACWY control vaccination. All receptors come from an adult in good health.

The chain employs TRBV18 and TRBJ2-1, with 10 positions matching TRBD2. The CDR3 loop spans 18 amino acids. Trimming at V came to 2 bases and at J to 4 bases, leaving 11 bases not matched to a gene. CDR1 is KGHSH, CDR2 LQKENI, per germline. The CDR3 loop reads CASSPVVGSSGSYNEQFF. CDR3 sequence (DNA): TGTGCCAGCTCACCAGTCGTTGGGTCTAGCGGGAGTTACAATGAGCAGTTCTTC.

The J gene is TRBJ2-1, the V gene TRBV19; TRBD2 matches at 8 bases. V trimming: 4 bases; J trimming: 2 bases; junction bases outside the gene matches: 10. The CDR3 contains 17 residues. Per the germline V gene, CDR1 is LNHDA and CDR2 is SQIVND (reference sequence). DNA for the CDR3: TGTGCCAGTAGTAGCGGGAGGAGCCCGGGGCCCTACAATGAGCAGTTCTTC. Protein product: CASSSGRSPGPYNEQFF.

V is TRBV6-6 and J is TRBJ2-6; no firm D call. Trimming shortened V by 10 bases and J by 0 bases, and 13 bases separated the two germline ends. This CDR3 region has 15 residues. Germline lookup yields CDR1 MNHNY and CDR2 SVGAGI (reference sequence). The CDR3 reads CATSLSRSGANVLTF. CDR3 sequence (DNA): TGTGCCACCTCTCTTTCCCGCTCTGGGGCCAACGTCCTGACTTTC.

Regarding this clone: One junction end disagrees with the germline gene, perhaps due to a read error. The chain carries TRBV4-1 and TRBJ1-5; D gene ambiguous. The CDR3 totals 17 residues. Per the germline V gene, CDR1 is MGHRA and CDR2 is YSYEKL. Here the CDR3 reads CASSPVDFGRTNRPQHF. The DNA for the CDR3 is TGCGCCAGCAGCCCTGTAGACTTTGGACGGACGAATCGGCCCCAGCATTTT.

The chain combines TRBV29-1 with TRBJ2-7; TRBD2 agrees at 7 bases. The V gene end was trimmed by 3 bases and the J gene end by 5 bases; junction bases not matched to a gene: 10. The CDR3 covers 14 residues. Germline V lookup: CDR1 SQVTM, CDR2 ANQGSEA. The DNA of the CDR3 is TGCAGCGTTGAGAGGTGGGAGGGCCTGAACGAGCAGTACTTC. It codes for CSVERWEGLNEQYF.

The chain carries TRBV3-1 (or the pseudogene TRBV3-2) and TRBJ1-6; D is unresolved. Trimming took off 3 bases at V and 0 bases at J, with 15 bases between the two ends. This CDR3 has 18 residues. Germline CDR1 and CDR2: LGHDT and YNNKEL (reference sequence). The CDR3: CASSHPPRSGSYNSPLHF. CDR3 DNA sequence: TGTGCCAGCAGCCACCCTCCCCGCTCAGGCTCCTATAATTCACCCCTCCACTTT.

The J gene is TRBJ1-2, the V gene TRBV7-2; no firm D call. Germline loops: CDR1 SGHTA, CDR2 FQGNSA. V was cut by 5 bases and J by 1 base, with 5 bases left in between. The length of the CDR3 is 12 residues. Written as DNA, the CDR3 is TGTGCCAGCAGCGCAGTTAACTATGGCTACACCTTC. Translation: CASSAVNYGYTF.

The chain uses TRBV19 and TRBJ2-1; D perhaps matches TRBD2 (5 bases). V dropped 7 bases and J dropped 7 bases, with 23 bases sitting between them. The CDR3 sequence is 16 residues long. Germline V CDR1 and CDR2: LNHDA, SQIVND (reference sequence). Written as DNA, the CDR3 is TGTGCCAGTACATTCCGGACTGCATCATTGGGAAATGAGCAGTTCTTC. It is translated as CASTFRTASLGNEQFF.

The chain has TRBV10-2 and TRBJ2-7; D gene ambiguous. In germline, CDR1 is WSHSY, CDR2 SAAADI. The CDR3 covers 11 residues. Trimming cost V 3 bases and J 6 bases, with 6 bases left between them. The CDR3 DNA reads as TGCGCCAGCAGTGATAGATCCGAGCAGTACTTC. Its protein product is CASSDRSEQYF.